The 32 T cell receptor beta chains presented below share a single source sample, sequenced in a study of blood T cells in healthy people across ages. Combining a sample-barcoded 5' primer with a J-beta primer mix, a second PCR ran for 7 to 11 cycles. MiXCR, applied by TCRdb to the 5' RACE reads, yields one record per CDR3 protein. Here the sample spans about 1,500,000 distinct CDR3 sequences, 42% being singletons. The sample was blood. All receptors derive from a woman between 18 and 30 years old in good health.

This clonotype was found once. The junction departs from germline at one end; a sequencing error may be responsible. This rearrangement joins TRBV4-1 to TRBJ1-2; tentatively, D is TRBD1 (5 bases). Germline V gives CDR1 MGHRA, CDR2 YSYEKL. The CDR3 runs 14 residues. CDR3 DNA: TGCGCCAGCAGCCAAGGGGGTTGGGACTATGGCCACACCTTC. It yields the protein CASSQGGWDYGHTF.

The rearrangement links TRBV20-1 to TRBJ2-3, with D maybe TRBD1 (5 bases). Trimming pared 0 bases from V and 0 bases from J, leaving 10 bases between. The CDR3 runs 15 residues. The germline V gene has CDR1 DFQATT and CDR2 SNEGSKA (reference sequence). CDR3 DNA sequence: TGCAGTGCTAGAGACAGGGATCTAAGCACAGATACGCAGTATTTT. This encodes CSARDRDLSTDTQYF.

The chain uses TRBV27 and TRBJ1-5, with D hard to call. CDR1 and CDR2 (germline): MNHEY, SMNVEV (reference sequence). Trimming took off 1 base at V and 2 bases at J, with 15 bases between the two ends. The CDR3 runs to 17 residues. This chain's CDR3 is CASSLWSDGLGNQPQHF. The CDR3 DNA reads as TGTGCCAGCAGTTTATGGAGCGACGGGCTCGGCAATCAGCCCCAGCATTTT.

This clonotype was counted only a few times. The chain carries TRBV4-1 and TRBJ1-1; perhaps TRBD1 as D (5 bases). Germline assignment: CDR1 MGHRA and CDR2 YSYEKL. The CDR3 has 14 residues. Between the trimmed V and J ends, which lost 1 base and 4 bases, there was a span of 10 bases. The CDR3 DNA reads TGCGCCAGCAGCCAAGTCGGGGCTGGCACTGAAGCTTTCTTT. This encodes CASSQVGAGTEAFF.

This clonotype was seen only a few times. This chain uses TRBV15 with TRBJ1-2, with unresolved D. Trimming took 5 bases from V and 2 from J, leaving 15 bases between them. This CDR3 is built from 15 residues. CDR1 is LNHNV and CDR2 is YYDKDF in the germline V gene (reference sequence). The CDR3 nucleotides are TGTGCCACCAGCCCCACCCTTTTTATCAACTATGGCTACACCTTC. Translation gives CATSPTLFINYGYTF. Using reference TRBV15 and TRBJ1-2 for the parts outside the CDR3, the full variable domain is DAMVIQNPRYQVTQFGKPVTLSCSQTLNHNVMYWYQQKSSQAPKLLFHYYDKDFNNEADTPDNFQSRRPNTSFCFLDIRSPGLGDTAMYLCATSPTLFINYGYTFGSGTRLTVV.

The V call is TRBV5-1, the J call TRBJ2-7; D ambiguous. CDR1 and CDR2 (germline): SGHRS, YFSETQ. Trimming cost V 5 bases and J 2 bases, with 14 bases left between them. This CDR3 contains 14 residues. As DNA, the CDR3 is TGCGCCAGCAGGTCCGGAACTACAACCTACGAGCAGTACTTC. Translated, it gives CASRSGTTTYEQYF. The full variable domain, in which reference TRBV5-1 and TRBJ2-7 provide the parts outside the CDR3, is KAGVTQTPRYLIKTRGQQVTLSCSPISGHRSVSWYQQTPGQGLQFLFEYFSETQRNKGNFPGRFSGRQFSNSRSEMNVSTLELGDSALYLCASRSGTTTYEQYFGPGTRLTVT.

This clonotype was picked up a small number of times. The rearrangement uses TRBV7-2 and TRBJ1-1; unclear D gene. The CDR3 consists of 13 residues. The germline CDR1 and CDR2 sequences are SGHTA and FQGNSA. The ends were cut back, 5 bases at V and 3 bases at J, with 10 bases in the middle. CDR3 sequence (DNA): TGTGCCAGCAGCCCCGTTAGGGACACTGAAGCTTTCTTT. Protein: CASSPVRDTEAFF. Looking up the rest from reference TRBV7-2 and TRBJ1-1 gives the full variable domain: GAGVSQSPSNKVTEKGKDVELRCDPISGHTALYWYRQSLGQGLEFLIYFQGNSAPDKSGLPSDRFSAERTGGSVSTLTIQRTQQEDSAVYLCASSPVRDTEAFFGQGTRLTVV.

This clonotype was counted once. The V call is TRBV7-2, the J call TRBJ1-2, with D tentatively TRBD1 (6 bases). This CDR3 has 14 residues. With 1 base removed from V and 7 bases from J, the gap between germline ends came to 13 bases. Per the germline V gene, CDR1 is SGHTA and CDR2 is FQGNSA. CDR3 sequence: CASSLGGQPIGYTF. CDR3 coding DNA: TGTGCCAGCAGCTTAGGAGGACAGCCTATTGGCTACACCTTC.

This chain uses TRBV20-1 with TRBJ1-2; D may be TRBD1 (6 bases). Trimming stripped 2 bases from V and 7 bases from J, with 17 bases between. Germline CDR1 reads DFQATT; CDR2 reads SNEGSKA (reference sequence). The CDR3 covers 14 residues. This CDR3 reads CSARPFDRQPGYTF. The CDR3 nucleotides read TGCAGTGCTAGACCCTTCGACAGGCAGCCTGGCTACACCTTC.

The V gene is TRBV28, the J gene TRBJ2-7; D is ambiguous. The V end was cut by 7 bases, the J end by 3 bases, with 16 bases between. This CDR3 has 14 amino acids. CDR1 and CDR2 (germline): MDHEN, SYDVKM. This CDR3 is CASITPGGYYEQYF. In DNA, the CDR3 is TGTGCCAGCATTACTCCAGGCGGATACTACGAGCAGTACTTC. Using reference TRBV28 and TRBJ2-7 for the parts outside the CDR3, the full variable domain is DVKVTQSSRYLVKRTGEKVFLECVQDMDHENMFWYRQDPGLGLRLIYFSYDVKMKEKGDIPEGYSVSREKKERFSLILESASTNQTSMYLCASITPGGYYEQYFGPGTRLTVT.

To note about this clonotype: A read error may explain this, as a much larger clone is one base away. The genes are TRBV5-1 and TRBJ2-7; D might be TRBD2 (6 bases). The length of the CDR3 is 17 residues. Germline CDR1 SGHRS, CDR2 YFSETQ. The CDR3 region is CASTLEGRGTPFYGQYF. In nucleotides, the CDR3 is TGCGCCAGCACCCTAGAAGGACGGGGGACTCCATTCTACGGGCAGTACTTC.

The V and J genes are TRBV10-3 and TRBJ2-3; 8 bases are shared with TRBD1. This CDR3 region has 15 residues. CDR1 and CDR2 (germline): ENHRY, SYGVKD. V gave up 10 bases and J gave up 4 bases; unmatched junction bases: 13. Here the CDR3 DNA reads TGTGCCAGACACACCAGGGGGCCCCCTCCAGATACGCAGTATTTT. It translates to CARHTRGPPPDTQYF.

The rearrangement links TRBV7-6 to TRBJ2-2; 10 bases are shared with TRBD1. V shed 11 bases, J shed 1 base, and the junction held 4 bases outside the gene matches. The germline CDR1 and CDR2 sequences are SGHVS and FNYEAQ. This CDR3 has 14 residues. In nucleotides, the CDR3 is TGTGCCGGTGGGACAGGGGTGAACACCGGGGAGCTGTTTTTT. This sequence encodes CAGGTGVNTGELFF.

The chain is built from TRBV4-1 and TRBJ2-3; 9 bases align to TRBD1. Germline lookup yields CDR1 MGHRA and CDR2 YSYEKL. The CDR3 loop spans 17 amino acids. The ends lost 2 bases at V and 4 bases at J; junction bases unmatched: 10. The CDR3 DNA follows: TGCGCCAGCAGCCAAACTCCGGACAGGGGAATTCCAGATACGCAGTATTTT. Amino acid sequence: CASSQTPDRGIPDTQYF.

This clonotype has a handful of counts. This chain links TRBV12-5 with TRBJ1-6; D is ambiguous. The germline V gene has CDR1 LGHNT and CDR2 FRNRAP. This CDR3 has 17 amino acids. V was clipped by 1 base and J by 0 bases, with 10 bases between them. The CDR3 loop reads CASGLGARSSYNSPLHF. The CDR3, as DNA: TGTGCTAGTGGTTTGGGTGCCAGGAGCTCCTATAATTCACCCCTCCACTTT.

The chain combines TRBV14 with TRBJ2-1, with D unresolved. Germline-derived CDR1 and CDR2 are SGHDN and FVKESK. The ends were cut back, 1 base at V and 8 bases at J, with 9 bases in the middle. This CDR3 is 13 amino acids long. The CDR3 spells CASSQVGWDEQFF. CDR3 DNA: TGTGCCAGCAGCCAAGTTGGCTGGGATGAGCAGTTCTTC.

This clonotype was detected only a few times. This chain links TRBV20-1 with TRBJ2-1, with 8 positions matching TRBD1. Per the germline V gene, CDR1 is DFQATT and CDR2 is SNEGSKA (reference sequence). This CDR3 is 14 amino acids long. J was trimmed by 4 bases and V by 8 bases; bases with no gene match: 10. CDR3 residues: CSSSGTGFYNEQFF. The CDR3 bases are TGCAGTTCCTCCGGGACAGGATTTTACAATGAGCAGTTCTTC.

The sample holds many counts of this clonotype. The chain combines TRBV20-1 with TRBJ2-7, with D unresolved. Trimming removed 3 bases from V and 6 bases from J, with 9 bases in between. Germline-derived CDR1 and CDR2 are DFQATT and SNEGSKA (reference sequence). This CDR3 comprises 11 residues. This chain's CDR3 is CSARGPGEQYF. In DNA, the CDR3 is TGCAGTGCTAGGGGTCCGGGCGAGCAGTACTTC.

V gene TRBV12-3 or TRBV12-4 combines with J gene TRBJ2-1; D perhaps matches TRBD1 (6 bases). The ends were cut back, 4 bases at V and 2 bases at J, with 12 bases in the middle. The CDR3 loop spans 15 amino acids. CDR3 DNA: TGTGCCAGCAGTTGGGTCGGGACAACCTACAATGAGCAGTTCTTC. Its translation: CASSWVGTTYNEQFF.

This clonotype occurred a few times. The rearrangement uses TRBV6-5 and TRBJ2-5; 7 bases match TRBD1. Per the germline V gene, CDR1 is MNHEY and CDR2 is SVGAGI. This CDR3 contains 14 residues. V was pared by 10 bases and J by 4 bases, with 12 bases of the junction left unmatched. This chain's CDR3 is CATRFETGRETQYF. In DNA form, the CDR3 reads TGTGCCACGCGCTTTGAGACAGGGAGAGAGACCCAGTACTTC.

V usage is TRBV2 and J usage is TRBJ2-4; TRBD1 agrees at 9 bases. Germline CDR1 and CDR2: SNHLY and FYNNEI. The CDR3 is made up of 13 amino acids. Trimming removed 6 bases from V and 9 bases from J; junction bases left unmatched: 6. This chain's CDR3 is CASRGDRVTIQYF. The CDR3 nucleotides read TGTGCCAGCAGGGGGGACAGGGTAACCATTCAGTACTTC.

This clonotype was counted only a few times. The chain couples TRBV10-3 to TRBJ2-7; TRBD2 matches at 7 bases. CDR1 is ENHRY and CDR2 is SYGVKD in the germline V gene. J was trimmed by 1 base and V by 0 bases; bases with no gene match: 15. This CDR3 is 19 amino acids long. DNA of the CDR3: TGTGCCATCAGTGAGTCTACTTCATGGGAGGGACTTCTTTCCTACGAGCAGTACTTC. It codes for CAISESTSWEGLLSYEQYF.

This sequence joins TRBV28 and TRBJ2-5, with D unclear. This CDR3 has 9 amino acids. V dropped 8 bases and J dropped 13 bases, with 11 bases sitting between them. Germline CDR1 and CDR2: MDHEN and SYDVKM. The CDR3 is CASDPPPYF. CDR3 DNA sequence: TGTGCCAGCGACCCCCCCCCGTACTTC.

This clonotype was picked up a small number of times. At one boundary the junction diverges from the germline segment, which might be a read error. The chain recombines TRBV4-1 with TRBJ2-5; 7 bases align to TRBD1. With the DNA end fitting TRBJ2-7 better, the J assignment may be wrong. This CDR3 spans 16 amino acids. Looked up from germline, CDR1 is MGHRA and CDR2 is YSYEKL. The CDR3 spells CAGSQDDREWTYEQYF. The DNA of the CDR3 is TGCGCCGGCAGCCAAGATGACAGGGAGTGGACCTACGAGCAGTACTTC.

V is TRBV7-2 and J is TRBJ1-2; possibly TRBD1 for D (5 bases). The V end lost 1 base, the J end lost 4 bases, and 13 bases lay between the germline ends. CDR1 and CDR2 (germline): SGHTA, FQGNSA. The length of the CDR3 is 15 residues. CDR3 nucleotides: TGTGCCAGCAGCTTAGTAGGCAGGGAATCCTATGGCTACACCTTC. This encodes CASSLVGRESYGYTF.

This chain links TRBV7-2 with TRBJ2-5, with TRBD1 matching 10 bases. The CDR3 consists of 15 residues. V shed 5 bases and J 11 bases; nucleotides not matched to a gene: 14. CDR1 and CDR2 (germline): SGHTA, FQGNSA. CDR3 nucleotides: TGTGCCAGCAGCCAAGGACAGGGGGTTCCCAATGAGCAGTACTTC. This sequence encodes CASSQGQGVPNEQYF.

This clonotype was seen repeatedly, ten times or more. The chain has TRBV12-3 or TRBV12-4 and TRBJ2-1; maybe TRBD2 (5 bases). V was cut by 1 base and J by 8 bases, with 12 bases left in between. The CDR3 loop spans 14 amino acids. The CDR3 loop reads CASSLDLTSDEQFF. The DNA of the CDR3 is TGTGCCAGCAGTTTAGATTTAACTAGTGATGAGCAGTTCTTC.

V and J are TRBV11-2 and TRBJ2-7; D is unclear. V lost 5 bases, J lost 4 bases, and 18 bases lay in between. CDR1 and CDR2 (germline): SGHAT, FQNNGV. The CDR3 runs to 15 residues. The CDR3 region is CASSLAFWVSYEQYF. The CDR3 region has the DNA TGTGCCAGCAGCCTCGCCTTCTGGGTCAGTTACGAGCAGTACTTC. Full variable domain (remainder filled in from reference TRBV11-2 and TRBJ2-7): EAGVAQSPRYKIIEKRQSVAFWCNPISGHATLYWYQQILGQGPKLLIQFQNNGVVDDSQLPKDRFSAERLKGVDSTLKIQPAKLEDSAVYLCASSLAFWVSYEQYFGPGTRLTVT.

This clonotype was observed a handful of times. V usage is TRBV5-1 and J usage is TRBJ2-5; TRBD1 matches at 10 bases. The CDR3 is made up of 16 amino acids. Germline V gene lookup returns CDR1 SGHRS and CDR2 YFSETQ. V shed 1 base, J shed 3 bases, and the junction held 6 bases outside the gene matches. The CDR3 loop reads CASSLRHGTGEETQYF. The CDR3 DNA reads TGCGCCAGCAGCTTGCGGCACGGGACAGGGGAAGAGACCCAGTACTTC.

The chain links TRBV6-5 to TRBJ1-1, with a possible D match to TRBD1 (6 bases). CDR1 is MNHEY and CDR2 is SVGAGI in the germline V gene. The CDR3 contains 16 residues. The V end lost 5 bases, the J end lost 0 bases, and 16 bases lay between the germline ends. CDR3 nucleotide sequence: TGTGCCAGCAGTCACGACAGGACCCGGATGAACACTGAAGCTTTCTTT. This sequence encodes CASSHDRTRMNTEAFF.

This clonotype was recorded a few times. This sequence joins TRBV5-1 and TRBJ2-5; no reliable D call. This CDR3 region has 14 residues. Germline CDR1 SGHRS, CDR2 YFSETQ. V was clipped by 4 bases and J by 1 base, with 11 bases between them. CDR3 DNA: TGCGCCAGCAGCCCGTCAGGAGCCCAAGAGACCCAGTACTTC. As protein: CASSPSGAQETQYF.

The chain recombines TRBV6-1 with TRBJ2-3; 16 nucleotides agree with TRBD2. The CDR3 totals 18 residues. V lost 8 bases and J lost 2; bases outside the gene matches: 10. Germline CDR1 reads MNHNS; CDR2 reads SASEGT. The CDR3 loop is CASFGGTSGRAATDTQYF. The CDR3 DNA sequence: TGTGCCAGCTTTGGCGGGACTAGCGGGAGGGCCGCCACAGATACGCAGTATTTT.